The next 3 T cell receptor beta chains were all read from a single sample in a study of response to subunit inactivated influenza vaccine. TCRdb itself ran the RT-PCR reads through MiXCR, one entry per CDR3 protein. Of about 700,000 distinct CDR3 sequences listed, approximately 15% are singletons. The specimen was PBMCs from blood, collected roughly 15 days before vaccination. These receptors all stem from a man in his fifties who received an inactivated influenza vaccine.

This clonotype turned up a few times. The chain links TRBV28 to TRBJ2-5, with 11 bases matching TRBD2. Germline V lookup: CDR1 MDHEN, CDR2 SYDVKM. This CDR3 comprises 14 residues. With 6 bases clipped from V and 4 bases from J, the junction kept 4 bases outside the gene matches. The CDR3 reads CASSRLAGLETQYF. Written as DNA, the CDR3 is TGTGCCAGCAGCAGACTAGCGGGATTAGAGACCCAGTACTTC.

This clonotype was seen a few times. The chain employs TRBV20-1 and TRBJ1-1, with TRBD1 identical over 7 bases. The CDR3 covers 13 residues. V dropped 6 bases and J dropped 10; count of bases not matched to a gene: 14. CDR1 and CDR2 (germline): DFQATT, SNEGSKA (reference sequence). The CDR3 nucleotides are TGCAGTGCAACTGACAGGGAGGTTTTTAGAGCTTTCTTT. Protein sequence: CSATDREVFRAFF.

The table lists this clonotype with a few counts. The chain couples TRBV20-1 to TRBJ2-3; D gene uncertain. Germline values: CDR1 DFQATT, CDR2 SNEGSKA (reference sequence). The V end was cut by 4 bases, the J end by 2 bases, with 16 bases between. This CDR3 is built from 15 residues. The CDR3 loop is CSAKQTPEITDTQYF. CDR3 nucleotide sequence: TGCAGTGCTAAACAGACTCCGGAAATCACAGATACGCAGTATTTT.